The following is a T cell receptor (beta chain) sequence with its context. A 5'RACE template-switching step, the method used to make TCR cDNA, added a universal primer site and UMIs. TCRdb re-derived calls from the 5' RACE reads in MiXCR, one entry per CDR3 protein. Of 120,000 or so distinct CDR3 sequences listed, around 15% are singletons. The record originates from a study of T cells after yellow fever vaccination. This CDR3 spans 16 amino acids. The sequencing used CD8+ T cells sorted from PBMCs, collected 5 days after the yellow fever booster vaccination. The J gene is TRBJ2-2, the V gene TRBV21-1. TRBV21-1 represents a pseudogene. The receptor's source is a man in his late teens or twenties who received the YFV17D yellow fever vaccine. CDR3 amino acids: CASTKAGEMNTGELFF. The CDR3 DNA reads as TGTGCCAGCACCAAGGCCGGGGAAATGAACACCGGGGAGCTGTTTTTT.